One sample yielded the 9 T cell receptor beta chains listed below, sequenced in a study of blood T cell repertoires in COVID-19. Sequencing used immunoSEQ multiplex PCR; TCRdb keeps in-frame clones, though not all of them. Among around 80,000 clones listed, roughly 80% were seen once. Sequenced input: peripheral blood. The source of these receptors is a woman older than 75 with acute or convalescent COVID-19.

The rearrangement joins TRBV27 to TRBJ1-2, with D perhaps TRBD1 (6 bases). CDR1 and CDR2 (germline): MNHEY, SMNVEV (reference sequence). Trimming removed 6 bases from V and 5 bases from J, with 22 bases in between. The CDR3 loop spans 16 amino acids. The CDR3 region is CASRYNTGSGGYGYTF. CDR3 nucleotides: TGTGCCAGCAGATATAACACAGGGTCGGGGGGATATGGCTACACCTTC.

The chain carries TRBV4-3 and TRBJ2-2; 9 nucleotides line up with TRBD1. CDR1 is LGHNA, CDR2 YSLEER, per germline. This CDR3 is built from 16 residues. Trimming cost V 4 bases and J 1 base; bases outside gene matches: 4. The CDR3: CASSPMDRGNTGELFF. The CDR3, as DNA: TGCGCCAGCAGCCCCATGGACAGGGGGAACACCGGGGAGCTGTTTTTT.

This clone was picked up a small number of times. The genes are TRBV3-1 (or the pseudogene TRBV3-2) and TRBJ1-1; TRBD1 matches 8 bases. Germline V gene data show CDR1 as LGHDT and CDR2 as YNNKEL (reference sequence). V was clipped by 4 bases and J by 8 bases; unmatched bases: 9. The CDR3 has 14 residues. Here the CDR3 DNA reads TGTGCCAGCAGCCCAAACATCGGACAGGGAGAAGCTTTCTTT. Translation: CASSPNIGQGEAFF.

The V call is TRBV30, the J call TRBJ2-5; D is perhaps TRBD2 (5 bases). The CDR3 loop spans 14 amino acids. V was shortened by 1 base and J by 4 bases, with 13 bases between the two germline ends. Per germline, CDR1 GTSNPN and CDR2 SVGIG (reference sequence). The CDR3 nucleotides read TGTGCCTGGAGTGCCCGGATAGCGCCAGAGACCCAGTACTTC. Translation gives CAWSARIAPETQYF.

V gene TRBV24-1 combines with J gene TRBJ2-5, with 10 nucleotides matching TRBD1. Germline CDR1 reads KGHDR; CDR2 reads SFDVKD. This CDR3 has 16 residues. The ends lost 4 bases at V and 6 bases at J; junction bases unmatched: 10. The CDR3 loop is CATSDTGTGDFKTQYF. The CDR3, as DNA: TGTGCCACCAGTGACACCGGGACAGGGGATTTTAAGACCCAGTACTTC.

CDR3 in amino acids: CASSLIGGVGTEAFF. The DNA of the CDR3 is TGTGCCAGCAGTTTAATCGGGGGAGTAGGCACTGAAGCTTTCTTT. V and J are TRBV27 and TRBJ1-1; a possible D gene is TRBD1 (5 bases). Germline V gene lookup returns CDR1 MNHEY and CDR2 SMNVEV (reference sequence). V was cut by 2 bases and J by 4 bases, with 14 bases left in between. The CDR3 totals 15 residues.

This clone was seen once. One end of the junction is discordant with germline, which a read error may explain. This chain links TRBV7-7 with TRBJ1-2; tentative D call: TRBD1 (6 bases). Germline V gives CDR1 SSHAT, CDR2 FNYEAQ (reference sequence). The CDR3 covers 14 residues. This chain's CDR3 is CASSLALGQTPYTF. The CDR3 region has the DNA TGTGCTAGCAGCTTAGCCCTTGGACAGACGCCCTACACCTTC.

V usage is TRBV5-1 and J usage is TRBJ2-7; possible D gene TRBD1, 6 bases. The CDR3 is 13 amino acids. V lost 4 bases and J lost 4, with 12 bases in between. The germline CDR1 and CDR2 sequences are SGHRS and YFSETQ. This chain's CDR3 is CASSPDRAYEQYF. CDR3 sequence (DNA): TGCGCCAGCAGCCCGGACAGAGCATACGAGCAGTACTTC.

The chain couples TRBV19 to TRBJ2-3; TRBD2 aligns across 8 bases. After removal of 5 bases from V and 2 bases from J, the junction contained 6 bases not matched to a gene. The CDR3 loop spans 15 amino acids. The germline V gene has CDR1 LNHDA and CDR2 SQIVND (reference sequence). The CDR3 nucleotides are TGTGCCAGTAGTCCGACTAGCGTTAACACAGATACGCAGTATTTT. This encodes CASSPTSVNTDTQYF. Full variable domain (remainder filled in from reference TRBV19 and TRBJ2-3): DGGITQSPKYLFRKEGQNVTLSCEQNLNHDAMYWYRQDPGQGLRLIYYSQIVNDFQKGDIAEGYSVSREKKESFPLTVTSAQKNPTAFYLCASSPTSVNTDTQYFGPGTRLTVL.